A selection of T cell receptor beta chains follows, all from one sample in a study of shared clonotypes between healthy human individuals. The data were produced by immunoSEQ multiplex PCR, yet TCRdb's version contains in-frame clones alone and is incomplete. The table includes roughly 2,000,000 clones, about 95% detected once. What was sequenced was naive CD8+ T cells sorted from blood. These receptors came from a man aged 18 to 29 in good health. The CDR3 runs from the conserved cysteine through the conserved F or W. D genes are given only for firm matches. Not every row has a clone size; where given, it reads once, few, many or a size class.

V gene	J gene	clone size	D gene	CDR3 protein	CDR3 DNA
TRBV30	TRBJ1-6	-	-	CAWSTFGNSPLHF	TGTGCCTGGAGTACCTTCGGTAATTCACCCCTCCACTTT
TRBV5-4	TRBJ2-3	-	TRBD1	CASSTPGQVSDTQYF	TGTGCCAGCAGCACGCCGGGACAGGTGTCAGATACGCAGTATTTT
TRBV28	TRBJ1-2	-	-	CASNPGAIYGYTF	TGTGCCAGCAACCCGGGGGCCATCTATGGCTACACCTTC
TRBV18	TRBJ1-1	-	TRBD1	CASSPPQGDDTEAFF	TGTGCCAGCTCACCACCCCAGGGGGATGACACTGAAGCTTTCTTT
TRBV4-1	TRBJ1-5	-	-	CASSQARWQPQHF	TGCGCCAGCAGCCAAGCTCGTTGGCAGCCCCAGCATTTT
TRBV10-1	TRBJ2-7	-	-	CASSRTGSRYEQYF	TGCGCCAGCAGTCGAACCGGGTCGAGGTACGAGCAGTACTTC
TRBV13	TRBJ2-3	-	TRBD2	CASSLEFSSGGSSTDTQYF	TGTGCCAGCAGCTTAGAATTTTCTAGCGGGGGCTCTAGCACAGATACGCAGTATTTT
TRBV7-3	TRBJ2-1	-	TRBD2	CASSLIAGPYNEQFF	TGTGCCAGCAGCTTAATAGCGGGACCGTATAATGAGCAGTTCTTC
TRBV2	TRBJ2-7	-	-	CASRLAPENYEQYF	TGTGCCAGCAGGCTAGCCCCCGAAAACTACGAGCAGTACTTC
TRBV28	TRBJ1-2	-	-	CASSLLLGDYGYTF	TGTGCCAGCAGTTTATTGTTAGGGGACTATGGCTACACCTTC
TRBV6-5	TRBJ1-2	few	TRBD1	CASREQGNYGYTF	TGTGCCAGTCGGGAACAGGGGAACTATGGCTACACCTTC
TRBV19	TRBJ2-3	-	TRBD1	CASTETGGVTDTQYF	TGTGCCAGTACCGAGACAGGGGGCGTCACAGATACGCAGTATTTT
TRBV9	TRBJ1-5	once	-	CASSVEGDSNQPQHF	TGTGCCAGCAGCGTAGAAGGGGACAGCAATCAGCCCCAGCATTTT
TRBV14	TRBJ2-1	-	TRBD2	CASSQEIAGVWEQFF	TGTGCCAGCAGCCAAGAAATCGCGGGAGTCTGGGAGCAGTTCTTC
TRBV9	TRBJ2-5	-	TRBD1	CASSAHTTGGGQTQYF	TGTGCCAGCAGCGCCCATACGACAGGGGGTGGACAGACCCAGTACTTC
TRBV5-6	TRBJ2-7	-	-	CASSGADRYEQYF	TGTGCCAGCAGTGGGGCAGACCGATACGAGCAGTACTTC
TRBV7-9	TRBJ1-2	-	-	CASSLAGTHYGYTF	TGTGCCAGCAGCTTGGCAGGGACCCACTATGGCTACACCTTC
TRBV15	TRBJ2-2	-	-	CATRVGQSNTGELFF	TGTGCCACCAGGGTTGGACAGTCGAACACCGGGGAGCTGTTTTTT
TRBV5-4	TRBJ1-6	-	-	CASSSLGSGGSPLHF	TGTGCCAGCAGCTCGCTCGGGTCGGGAGGCTCACCCCTCCACTTT
TRBV6-5	TRBJ2-5	-	TRBD1	CASSLLGTGKETQYF	TGTGCCAGCAGTCTTCTTGGGACAGGAAAAGAGACCCAGTACTTC
TRBV27	TRBJ2-7	-	-	CASSFRDSYEQYF	TGTGCCAGCAGTTTCAGAGACTCCTACGAGCAGTACTTC
TRBV7-9	TRBJ2-3	-	-	CASSSSKGGNTDTQYF	TGTGCCAGCAGCTCGTCGAAGGGGGGCAACACAGATACGCAGTATTTT
TRBV6-5	TRBJ2-7	-	TRBD1	CASSYGTGNYEQYF	TGTGCCAGCAGTTACGGGACAGGTAACTACGAGCAGTACTTC
TRBV20-1	TRBJ2-7	-	-	CSASHRDEQYF	TGCAGTGCTAGTCACAGGGACGAGCAGTACTTC
TRBV11-2	TRBJ2-1	once	-	CASSLIPGVYNEQFF	TGTGCCAGCAGCTTAATACCGGGAGTTTACAATGAGCAGTTCTTC
TRBV10-2	TRBJ2-1	-	-	CASLGSGNHEQFF	TGCGCCAGCCTAGGCTCGGGGAACCATGAGCAGTTCTTC
TRBV7-3	TRBJ2-1	-	-	CASSLGPGSYNEQFF	TGTGCCAGCAGCTTAGGCCCAGGCTCCTACAATGAGCAGTTCTTC
TRBV15	TRBJ2-1	-	-	CATSTAMGREFF	TGTGCCACCAGCACCGCTATGGGCCGCGAGTTCTTC
TRBV6-1	TRBJ2-5	-	-	CASRAEQETQYF	TGTGCCAGCAGGGCGGAGCAAGAGACCCAGTACTTC
TRBV4-1	TRBJ2-2	-	-	CASSSTVTGELFF	TGCGCCAGCAGCTCGACGGTTACCGGGGAGCTGTTTTTT
TRBV2	TRBJ1-4	-	-	CASSEAGSDEKLFF	TGTGCCAGCAGTGAAGCGGGTTCGGATGAAAAACTGTTTTTT
TRBV15	TRBJ1-2	-	-	CATSRDEEPSLGYTF	TGTGCCACCAGCAGAGATGAAGAGCCTAGCCTTGGCTACACCTTC
TRBV5-6	TRBJ1-6	few	TRBD1	CASSYWTGTPLHF	TGTGCCAGCAGCTACTGGACAGGGACTCCCCTCCACTTT
TRBV10-3	TRBJ1-2	-	-	CAIPRDYGYTF	TGTGCCATCCCTAGGGATTATGGCTACACCTTC
TRBV4-1	TRBJ1-1	-	-	CASSPIEAMNTEAFF	TGCGCCAGCAGCCCAATTGAAGCTATGAACACTGAAGCTTTCTTT
TRBV7-7	TRBJ2-1	-	-	CASSPEPGPLDNEQFF	TGTGCTAGCAGCCCCGAACCTGGTCCCCTCGACAATGAGCAGTTCTTC
TRBV7-9	TRBJ2-5	-	TRBD1	CASSFRTGETQYF	TGTGCCAGCAGCTTCCGGACAGGGGAAACCCAGTACTTC
TRBV5-6	TRBJ2-7	-	TRBD1	CASSATGFSYEQYF	TGTGCCAGCAGCGCGACAGGGTTCTCCTACGAGCAGTACTTC
TRBV14	TRBJ1-2	once	-	CASSPWAGESYGYTF	TGTGCCAGCAGCCCCTGGGCGGGGGAGAGCTATGGCTACACCTTC
TRBV13	TRBJ2-2	-	TRBD2	CASSWTGLAGDIYGELFF	TGTGCCAGCAGCTGGACGGGACTAGCGGGAGATATTTACGGGGAGCTGTTTTTT
TRBV10-3	TRBJ1-5	-	-	CAISEGGNQPQHF	TGTGCCATCAGTGAAGGTGGGAATCAGCCCCAGCATTTT
TRBV11-2	TRBJ1-1	-	-	CASMEGSNTEAFF	TGTGCCAGCATGGAGGGTTCAAACACTGAAGCTTTCTTT
TRBV14	TRBJ2-1	-	-	CASSQPGAVSYNEQFF	TGTGCCAGCAGCCAACCGGGGGCCGTCTCCTACAATGAGCAGTTCTTC
TRBV7-9	TRBJ2-4	-	-	CASSAGGNIQYF	TGTGCCAGCAGCGCTGGGGGGAACATTCAGTACTTC
TRBV5-4	TRBJ1-2	-	-	CASSLDYGYTF	TGTGCCAGCTCACTGGACTATGGCTACACCTTC
TRBV30	TRBJ1-1	few	-	CAWSPVNTEAFF	TGTGCCTGGAGTCCTGTGAACACTGAAGCTTTCTTT
TRBV7-9	TRBJ2-5	-	TRBD2	CASVPAGAGGPRTQYF	TGTGCCAGCGTCCCGGCCGGAGCGGGAGGGCCGAGGACCCAGTACTTC
TRBV5-1	TRBJ2-7	once	-	CASSLEGLYYEQYF	TGCGCCAGCAGCTTGGAAGGACTGTACTACGAGCAGTACTTC
TRBV6-6	TRBJ2-7	-	-	CASSYRAPYEQYF	TGTGCCAGCAGTTACCGCGCGCCCTACGAGCAGTACTTC
TRBV5-6	TRBJ2-1	-	-	CASSLGGSAGRNEQFF	TGTGCCAGCAGCTTGGGTGGTTCAGCTGGACGTAATGAGCAGTTCTTC